This TCR beta chain was documented in a study of blood T cell repertoires in COVID-19. As for the study in general: The United States, Italy and Spain supplied acute and convalescent COVID-19 samples. PBMCs, B-cell-depleted T cells, or T cells were the source of the cDNA or gDNA that made up the material.

Comment on this clone: This same CDR3 is encoded by further DNA sequences in the sample.

Seattle's enrolled individuals joined amid active infection and were then monitored longitudinally. In the authors' workflow: Counts of nucleated cells, estimated from reference gene primer amplification, were obtained. TCRdb keeps only in-frame clones here, not all; method: immunoSEQ multiplex PCR. V and J calls and clone size are given by that table; D and trimming were obtained from the DNA. This sample has around 270,000 clones, with under 85% found just once. This TCR derives from a human donor with COVID-19, enrolled during active disease. The donor label of this sample is uncertain. The sequencing input was peripheral blood.

In nucleotides, the CDR3 is TGTGCCAGCAGTTATCCGCAGTACGAGCAGTACTTC. This translates into CASSYPQYEQYF. The rearrangement joins TRBV6-2 or TRBV6-3 to TRBJ2-7; D is uncertain. The CDR3 spans 12 residues. V was trimmed by 3 bases and J by 4 bases, leaving 7 bases between them. Germline loops: CDR1 MNHEY, CDR2 SVGEGT.